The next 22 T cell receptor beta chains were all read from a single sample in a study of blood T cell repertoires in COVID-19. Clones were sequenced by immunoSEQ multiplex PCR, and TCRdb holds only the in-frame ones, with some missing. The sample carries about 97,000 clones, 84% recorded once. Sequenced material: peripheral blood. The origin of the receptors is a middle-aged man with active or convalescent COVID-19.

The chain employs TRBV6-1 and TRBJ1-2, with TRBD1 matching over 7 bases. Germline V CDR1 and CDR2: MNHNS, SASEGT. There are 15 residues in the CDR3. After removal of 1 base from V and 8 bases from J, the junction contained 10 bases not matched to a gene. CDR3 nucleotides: TGTGCCAGCAGTGAAGTGAAAGGGGTAGGGGGCGGCTACACCTTC. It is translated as CASSEVKGVGGGYTF.

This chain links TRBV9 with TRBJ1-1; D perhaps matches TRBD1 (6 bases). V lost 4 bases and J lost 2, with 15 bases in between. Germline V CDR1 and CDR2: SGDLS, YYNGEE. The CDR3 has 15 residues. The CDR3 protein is CASSPTGWGNTEAFF. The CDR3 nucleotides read TGTGCCAGCAGCCCCACAGGGTGGGGAAACACTGAAGCTTTCTTT.

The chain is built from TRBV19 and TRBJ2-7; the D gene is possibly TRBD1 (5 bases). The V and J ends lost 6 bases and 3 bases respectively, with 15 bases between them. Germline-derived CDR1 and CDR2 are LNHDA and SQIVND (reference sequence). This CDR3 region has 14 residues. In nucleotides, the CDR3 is TGTGCCAGTAGCCCCCAGGGATCTCTCTACGAGCAGTACTTC. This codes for CASSPQGSLYEQYF.

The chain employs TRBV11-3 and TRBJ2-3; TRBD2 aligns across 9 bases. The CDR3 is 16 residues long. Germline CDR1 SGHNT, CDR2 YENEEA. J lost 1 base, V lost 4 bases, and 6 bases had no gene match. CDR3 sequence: CASSSGPSGGTDTQYF. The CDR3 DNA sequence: TGTGCCAGCAGCTCAGGCCCTAGCGGGGGCACAGATACGCAGTATTTT.

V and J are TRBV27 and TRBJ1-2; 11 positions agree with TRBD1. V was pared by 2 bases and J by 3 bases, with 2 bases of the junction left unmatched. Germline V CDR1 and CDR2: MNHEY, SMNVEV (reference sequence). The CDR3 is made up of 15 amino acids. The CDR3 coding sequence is TGTGCCAGCAGTTTAGGGACAGGGGGGGACTATGGCTACACCTTC. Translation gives CASSLGTGGDYGYTF.

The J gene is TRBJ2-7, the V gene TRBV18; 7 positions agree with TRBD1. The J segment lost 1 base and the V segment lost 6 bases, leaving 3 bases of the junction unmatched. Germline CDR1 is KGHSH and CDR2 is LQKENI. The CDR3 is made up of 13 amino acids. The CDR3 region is CASSSQGSYEQYF. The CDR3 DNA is TGTGCCAGCTCCTCACAGGGGTCCTACGAGCAGTACTTC.

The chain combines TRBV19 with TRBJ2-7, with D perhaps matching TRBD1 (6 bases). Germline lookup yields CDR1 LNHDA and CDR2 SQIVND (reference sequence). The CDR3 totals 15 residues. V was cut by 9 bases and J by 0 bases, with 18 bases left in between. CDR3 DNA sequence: TGTGCCAGCAACGACCCAGGGGATACCTCCTACGAGCAGTACTTC. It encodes CASNDPGDTSYEQYF.

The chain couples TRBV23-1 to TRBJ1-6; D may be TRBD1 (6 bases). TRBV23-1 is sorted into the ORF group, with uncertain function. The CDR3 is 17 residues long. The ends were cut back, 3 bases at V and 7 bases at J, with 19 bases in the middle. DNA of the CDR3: TGCGCCAGCAGTCATTGGTCCGGGACACCAAACAATTCACCCCTCCACTTT. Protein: CASSHWSGTPNNSPLHF.

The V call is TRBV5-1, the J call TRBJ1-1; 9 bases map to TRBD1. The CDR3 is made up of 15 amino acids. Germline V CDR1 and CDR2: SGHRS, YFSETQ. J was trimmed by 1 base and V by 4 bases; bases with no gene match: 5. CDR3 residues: CASSAGQGKNTEAFF. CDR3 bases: TGCGCCAGCAGCGCGGGACAGGGTAAGAACACTGAAGCTTTCTTT.

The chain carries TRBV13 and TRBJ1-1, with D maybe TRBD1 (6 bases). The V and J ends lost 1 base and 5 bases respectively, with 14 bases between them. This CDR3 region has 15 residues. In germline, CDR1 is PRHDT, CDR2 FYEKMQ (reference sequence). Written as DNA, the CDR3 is TGTGCCAGCAGCTTAGTCCTCAGGGGTGGTACTGAAGCTTTCTTT. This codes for CASSLVLRGGTEAFF.

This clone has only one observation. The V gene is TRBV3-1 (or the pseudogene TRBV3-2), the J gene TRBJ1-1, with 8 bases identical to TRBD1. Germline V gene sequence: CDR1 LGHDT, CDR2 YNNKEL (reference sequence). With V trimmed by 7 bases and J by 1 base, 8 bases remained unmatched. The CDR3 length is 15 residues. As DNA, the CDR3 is TGTGCCAGCACTCGACAGGGGACCGCGAACACTGAAGCTTTCTTT. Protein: CASTRQGTANTEAFF.

The CDR3 DNA reads as TGTGCCAGCAGAATCAGCGGGGGGGCCGGTGAGACCCAGTACTTC. Translation: CASRISGGAGETQYF. The gene calls are TRBV6-4 and TRBJ2-5; TRBD2 matches at 10 bases. J gave up 5 bases and V 6 bases, and 9 bases lay outside the gene matches. Germline CDR1 reads MRHNA; CDR2 reads SNTAGT. The CDR3 has 15 residues.

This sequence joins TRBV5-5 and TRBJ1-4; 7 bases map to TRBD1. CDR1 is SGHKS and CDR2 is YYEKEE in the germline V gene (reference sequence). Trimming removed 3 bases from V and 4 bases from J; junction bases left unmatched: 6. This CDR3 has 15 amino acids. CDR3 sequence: CASSSSRGINEKLFF. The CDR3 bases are TGTGCCAGCAGCTCCTCCAGGGGGATTAATGAAAAACTGTTTTTT.

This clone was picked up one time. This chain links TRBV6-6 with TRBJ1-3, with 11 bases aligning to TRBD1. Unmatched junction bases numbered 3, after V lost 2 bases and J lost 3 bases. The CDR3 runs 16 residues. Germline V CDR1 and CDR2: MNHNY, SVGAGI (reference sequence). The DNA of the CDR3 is TGTGCCAGCAGTTACACGGGACAGGGGGGTGGAAACACCATATATTTT. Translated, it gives CASSYTGQGGGNTIYF.

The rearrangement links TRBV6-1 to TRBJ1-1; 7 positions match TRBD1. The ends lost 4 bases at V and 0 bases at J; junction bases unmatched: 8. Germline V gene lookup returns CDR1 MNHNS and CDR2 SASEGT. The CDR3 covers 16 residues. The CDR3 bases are TGTGCCAGCAGTGTCAGACAGGGCCCCATGAACACTGAAGCTTTCTTT. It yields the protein CASSVRQGPMNTEAFF.

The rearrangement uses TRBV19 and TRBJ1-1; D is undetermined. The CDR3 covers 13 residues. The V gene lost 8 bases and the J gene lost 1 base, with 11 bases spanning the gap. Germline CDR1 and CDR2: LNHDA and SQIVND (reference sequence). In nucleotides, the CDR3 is TGTGCCAGTTCATCACAGCCGAACACTGAAGCTTTCTTT. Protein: CASSSQPNTEAFF.

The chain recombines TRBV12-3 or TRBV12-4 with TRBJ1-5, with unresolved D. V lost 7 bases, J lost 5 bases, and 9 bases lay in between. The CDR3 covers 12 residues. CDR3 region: CASTRLDQPQHF. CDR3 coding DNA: TGTGCCAGCACCCGGTTGGATCAGCCCCAGCATTTT.

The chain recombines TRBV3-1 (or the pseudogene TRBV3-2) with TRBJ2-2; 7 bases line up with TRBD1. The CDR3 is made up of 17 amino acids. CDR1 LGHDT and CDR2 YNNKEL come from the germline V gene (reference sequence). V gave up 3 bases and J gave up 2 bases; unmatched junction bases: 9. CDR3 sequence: CASSQRAGTVNTGELFF. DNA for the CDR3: TGTGCCAGCAGCCAGAGGGCCGGGACAGTAAACACCGGGGAGCTGTTTTTT.

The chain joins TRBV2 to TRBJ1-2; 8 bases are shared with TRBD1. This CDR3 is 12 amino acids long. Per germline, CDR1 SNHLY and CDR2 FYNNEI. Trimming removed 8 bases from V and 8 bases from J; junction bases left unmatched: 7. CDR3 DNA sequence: TGTGCCAGCGCCCAGGGGGCGGAGGGCTACACCTTC. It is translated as CASAQGAEGYTF. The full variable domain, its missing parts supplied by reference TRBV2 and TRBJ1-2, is EPEVTQTPSHQVTQMGQEVILRCVPISNHLYFYWYRQILGQKVEFLVSFYNNEISEKSEIFDDQFSVERPDGSNFTLKIRSTKLEDSAMYFCASAQGAEGYTFGSGTRLTVV.

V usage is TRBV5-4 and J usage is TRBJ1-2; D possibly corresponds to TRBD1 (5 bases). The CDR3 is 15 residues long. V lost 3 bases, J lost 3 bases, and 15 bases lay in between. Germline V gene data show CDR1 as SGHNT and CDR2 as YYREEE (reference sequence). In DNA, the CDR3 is TGTGCCAGCAGCTGGGCTGGGGCAACTGACTATGGCTACACCTTC. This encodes CASSWAGATDYGYTF.

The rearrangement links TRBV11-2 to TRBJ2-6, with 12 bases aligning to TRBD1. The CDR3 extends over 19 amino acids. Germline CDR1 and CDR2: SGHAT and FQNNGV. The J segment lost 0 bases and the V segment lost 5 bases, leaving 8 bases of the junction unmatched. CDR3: CASSASGTGGFSGANVLTF. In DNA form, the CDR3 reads TGTGCCAGCAGCGCCTCCGGGACAGGGGGCTTCTCTGGGGCCAACGTCCTGACTTTC.

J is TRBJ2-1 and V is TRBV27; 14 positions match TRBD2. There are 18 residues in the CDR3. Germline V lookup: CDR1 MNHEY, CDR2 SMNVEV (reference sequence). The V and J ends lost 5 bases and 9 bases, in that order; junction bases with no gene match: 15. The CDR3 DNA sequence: TGTGCCAGCAGTCTCAAAAGACTAGCGGGGGGGCCACTGAGTGAGCAGTTCTTC. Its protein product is CASSLKRLAGGPLSEQFF.